Sequencing of this T cell receptor beta chain was carried out in a study of response to subunit inactivated influenza vaccine. Whole-study results and caveats: There was a suggestion from the authors that each seasonal influenza vaccination recruits few new T cells.

The germline CDR1 and CDR2 sequences are LGHDT and YNNKEL (reference sequence). J was trimmed by 3 bases and V by 6 bases; bases with no gene match: 8. The CDR3 runs 15 residues. Regarding this clonotype: Antigen: not known.

TCRdb independently ran MiXCR on the RT-PCR reads; one entry per CDR3 protein. The profile shows a few hundred thousand distinct CDR3 sequences, around 15% of them singletons. The sample was PBMCs from blood, taken 12 days after vaccination. This receptor was identified in a man aged 50 or older who received an inactivated influenza vaccine. The chain recombines TRBV3-1 with TRBJ2-3, with TRBD2 identical over 8 bases. In nucleotides, the CDR3 is TGTGCCAGCAGAGAGACGGGACTAGTTACAGATACGCAGTATTTT. It specifies CASRETGLVTDTQYF.